A selection of T cell receptor beta chains follows, all from one sample in a study of cytomegalovirus exposure and HLA in healthy donors. Measured with immunoSEQ multiplex PCR; TCRdb has only the in-frame clones, and not every one. The data show about 140,000 clones, 80% seen once. The specimen was PBMCs. Receptors originate from a man aged 50 or older in good health and CMV-seronegative. The CDR3 runs from the conserved cysteine through the conserved F or W. A D gene is named only where the DNA matches it firmly. Some rows have no size entry. The others give once, few or many, or a class for an expanded clone.

J,size,V,D,DNA,CDR3
TRBJ1-6,few,TRBV19,TRBD1,TGTGCCACCAGGGGGCCCATTAATTCACCCCTCCACTTT,CATRGPINSPLHF
TRBJ1-3,NA,TRBV4-1,NA,TGCGCCAGCAGCCAAGAATCCAGGGGTAACACCATATATTTT,CASSQESRGNTIYF
TRBJ2-3,NA,TRBV5-1,TRBD2,TGCGCCAGCAGCACGACTAGCGGGGGCACAGATACGCAGTATTTT,CASSTTSGGTDTQYF
TRBJ2-7,NA,TRBV18,TRBD2,TGTGCCAGCTCCCCAGGACTAGCGGGTAGCTACGAGCAGTACTTC,CASSPGLAGSYEQYF
TRBJ1-6,NA,TRBV5-1,NA,TGCGCCAGCAGCCCACTCGAGAGGGGAGGATCACCCCTCCACTTT,CASSPLERGGSPLHF
TRBJ2-7,NA,TRBV27,TRBD1,TGTGCCAGCAGTTTATCGGGTGCGACAGGGGACGAGCAGTACTTC,CASSLSGATGDEQYF
TRBJ2-3,NA,TRBV4-2,NA,TGTGCCAGCAGCCAAGAAACTAGTCTTGGCCTAGATACGCAGTATTTT,CASSQETSLGLDTQYF
TRBJ2-1,NA,TRBV30,TRBD2,TGTGCCTGGAGTGTTGTTTACGGAGGACTAGCGGGAAAGAGCCCGTTCTTC,CAWSVVYGGLAGKSPFF
TRBJ2-1,NA,TRBV5-4,NA,TGTGCCAGCAGCCGGGGCAGGGGAGACAATGAGCAGTTCTTC,CASSRGRGDNEQFF
TRBJ2-2,NA,TRBV6-5,NA,TGTGCCAGCAGCTATGGACTGAACACCGGGGAGCTGTTTTTT,CASSYGLNTGELFF
TRBJ2-5,NA,TRBV27,TRBD2,TGTGCCAGCAGTCCAAAAGCGGGATTGGGCGAGACCCAGTACTTC,CASSPKAGLGETQYF
TRBJ2-5,NA,TRBV14,TRBD2,TGTGCCAGCAGCCAAGATCACAGTAGCGGGAGCGGCGGGACCCAGTACTTC,CASSQDHSSGSGGTQYF
TRBJ2-3,NA,TRBV7-3,TRBD2,TGTGCCAGCAGCTTTAGCGGGGGGGCCTATAAAAGCACAGATACGCAGTATTTT,CASSFSGGAYKSTDTQYF
TRBJ2-5,NA,TRBV15,TRBD2,TGTGCCACCAGCAGATGGACGGGCTTGGCGGGGGAGCAAGAGACCCAGTACTTC,CATSRWTGLAGEQETQYF
TRBJ2-1,NA,TRBV19,TRBD1,TGTGCCAGTAGTAAAACGACAGGGGGGCAATCTTACAATGAGCAGTTCTTC,CASSKTTGGQSYNEQFF
TRBJ1-1,NA,TRBV5-1,NA,TGCGCCAGCAGCTTTGGGAGGGAGGGGACTGAAGCTTTCTTT,CASSFGREGTEAFF
TRBJ2-7,NA,TRBV28,NA,TGTGCCAGCAGTCTCTTCTACGAGCAGTACTTC,CASSLFYEQYF
TRBJ2-6,NA,TRBV19,NA,TGTGCCAGTAGTTCGACAGAGACTGGGGCCAACGTCCTGACTTTC,CASSSTETGANVLTF